One sample yielded the 9 T cell receptor beta chains listed below, sequenced in a study of cytomegalovirus exposure and HLA in healthy donors. Using immunoSEQ multiplex PCR, the repertoire was profiled, and TCRdb retains in-frame clones only, with some absent. The sample has around 150,000 clones; about 89% are singletons. Sequences were obtained from PBMCs. The receptors here all came from a woman under 30 in good health and CMV-seropositive.

This chain connects TRBV7-3 to TRBJ2-5, with TRBD2 identical over 10 bases. This CDR3 region has 16 residues. Germline values: CDR1 SGHTA, CDR2 FQGTGA. V lost 5 bases and J lost 8; bases outside the gene matches: 14. The chain's CDR3 is CASSRLGASGSTTQYF. In DNA form, the CDR3 reads TGTGCCAGCAGCCGCCTGGGGGCTAGCGGGAGTACAACCCAGTACTTC.

The chain recombines TRBV6-6 with TRBJ2-7; D might be TRBD1 (6 bases). The CDR3 length is 13 residues. Between the trimmed V and J ends, which lost 6 bases and 6 bases, there was a span of 15 bases. Looked up from germline, CDR1 is MNHNY and CDR2 is SVGAGI (reference sequence). The CDR3 is CASSPTNRVEQYF. DNA of the CDR3: TGTGCCAGCAGCCCAACGAACAGGGTCGAGCAGTACTTC.

J is TRBJ2-7 and V is TRBV5-1; TRBD2 matches 13 bases. Germline V lookup: CDR1 SGHRS, CDR2 YFSETQ. The V and J ends lost 2 bases and 6 bases, in that order; junction bases with no gene match: 11. The CDR3 totals 17 residues. The CDR3 DNA reads as TGCGCCAGCAGCTTTTCTCCCGGACTAGCGGGAGCAGGCGAGCAGTACTTC. Residues: CASSFSPGLAGAGEQYF.

This clone was seen just once. The rearrangement joins TRBV29-1 to TRBJ1-1; tentative D call: TRBD1 (5 bases). Trimming shortened V by 8 bases and J by 1 base, and 11 bases separated the two germline ends. The CDR3 length is 12 residues. Germline CDR1 and CDR2: SQVTM and ANQGSEA. The CDR3: CSFDSPNTEAFF. CDR3 DNA: TGCAGCTTCGACAGCCCGAACACTGAAGCTTTCTTT.

V gene TRBV6-1 combines with J gene TRBJ2-7; 13 bases map to TRBD2. Unmatched junction bases numbered 3, after V lost 5 bases and J lost 5 bases. The CDR3 extends over 14 amino acids. Germline CDR1 MNHNS, CDR2 SASEGT. CDR3 in DNA: TGTGCCAGCAGTCCGACTAGCGGGAGGAACGAGCAGTACTTC. It yields the protein CASSPTSGRNEQYF.

This clone was detected once. J is TRBJ2-2 and V is TRBV29-1; D perhaps matches TRBD1 (5 bases). The V end was cut by 4 bases, the J end by 10 bases, with 16 bases between. Looked up from germline, CDR1 is SQVTM and CDR2 is ANQGSEA. This CDR3 region has 13 residues. The CDR3 protein is CSVGGIGPKELFF. Written as DNA, the CDR3 is TGCAGCGTTGGGGGCATAGGACCCAAGGAGCTGTTTTTT.

The chain has TRBV6-5 and TRBJ2-7; D perhaps matches TRBD2 (6 bases). CDR1 and CDR2 (germline): MNHEY, SVGAGI. This CDR3 spans 14 amino acids. V lost 8 bases and J 3 bases, leaving 17 bases between the germline ends. The CDR3 region is CASPSPGVGYEQYF. The CDR3, as DNA: TGTGCCAGCCCTTCCCCGGGGGTCGGCTACGAGCAGTACTTC.

The V gene is TRBV28, the J gene TRBJ2-7, with TRBD1 identical over 7 bases. CDR1 and CDR2 (germline): MDHEN, SYDVKM. The ends lost 8 bases at V and 3 bases at J; junction bases unmatched: 16. The CDR3 runs to 16 residues. DNA for the CDR3: TGTGCCAGCCCCCCTAGGATCGACAGGGTAGGCTACGAGCAGTACTTC. Protein: CASPPRIDRVGYEQYF.

The rearrangement joins TRBV7-2 to TRBJ2-5; D gene ambiguous. The germline gives CDR1 SGHTA, CDR2 FQGNSA. There are 13 residues in the CDR3. Trimming removed 8 bases from V and 2 bases from J, with 12 bases in between. CDR3 in DNA: TGTGCCAGCGGTTACACCACACAAGAGACCCAGTACTTC. Translation: CASGYTTQETQYF.